A single sample gave rise to the 13 T cell receptor beta chains below, sequenced in a study of cytomegalovirus exposure and HLA in healthy donors. Method: immunoSEQ multiplex PCR; TCRdb's copy keeps in-frame clones and lacks some. Found here are more than 200,000 clones, roughly 90% of them singletons; the top ten hold around 11%. Input material: PBMCs. Receptors originate from a man aged 18 to 35 in good health and CMV-seropositive.

This clone was seen just once. The rearrangement links TRBV7-6 to TRBJ1-3; no clear D gene. The V gene lost 2 bases and the J gene lost 0 bases, with 14 bases spanning the gap. The CDR3 is 17 amino acids. CDR1 and CDR2 (germline): SGHVS, FNYEAQ. The CDR3 nucleotides are TGTGCCAGCAGCTTATACGACCGCTATTCCTCTGGAAACACCATATATTTT. Amino acids: CASSLYDRYSSGNTIYF. The full variable domain, with the rest looked up from reference TRBV7-6 and TRBJ1-3, is GAGVSQSPRYKVTKRGQDVALRCDPISGHVSLYWYRQALGQGPEFLTYFNYEAQQDKSGLPNDRFSAERPEGSISTLTIQRTEQRDSAMYRCASSLYDRYSSGNTIYFGEGSWLTVV.

The chain has TRBV6-5 and TRBJ2-3, with D perhaps matching TRBD1 (5 bases). CDR3 size: 14 residues. V was shortened by 5 bases and J by 0 bases, with 9 bases between the two germline ends. Germline V lookup: CDR1 MNHEY, CDR2 SVGAGI. The CDR3 protein is CASSPRVSTDTQYF. CDR3 sequence (DNA): TGTGCCAGCAGTCCCAGGGTTAGCACAGATACGCAGTATTTT.

This chain joins TRBV7-2 and TRBJ2-5; D uncertain. The CDR3 extends over 14 amino acids. V lost 5 bases and J lost 1, with 11 bases in between. In germline, CDR1 is SGHTA, CDR2 FQGNSA. DNA of the CDR3: TGTGCCAGCAGCCTAGGGCAGGTCCAAGAGACCCAGTACTTC. Translation gives CASSLGQVQETQYF.

The chain employs TRBV5-1 and TRBJ2-5, with TRBD2 matching 8 bases. With V trimmed by 4 bases and J by 1 base, 6 bases remained unmatched. From germline, CDR1 is SGHRS and CDR2 YFSETQ. The CDR3 has 15 amino acids. CDR3 bases: TGCGCCAGCAGCGGCCAACTAGCGGCCCAAGAGACCCAGTACTTC. It codes for CASSGQLAAQETQYF. Using reference TRBV5-1 and TRBJ2-5 for the parts outside the CDR3, the full variable domain is KAGVTQTPRYLIKTRGQQVTLSCSPISGHRSVSWYQQTPGQGLQFLFEYFSETQRNKGNFPGRFSGRQFSNSRSEMNVSTLELGDSALYLCASSGQLAAQETQYFGPGTRLLVL.

This clone was recorded only once. V and J are TRBV5-6 and TRBJ1-2; D remains ambiguous. Per the germline V gene, CDR1 is SGHDT and CDR2 is YYEEEE. V was clipped by 3 bases and J by 1 base, with 7 bases between them. CDR3 size: 13 residues. The CDR3 sequence: CASSYTDNYGYTF. Written as DNA, the CDR3 is TGTGCCAGCAGCTACACCGATAACTATGGCTACACCTTC.

This chain connects TRBV23-1 to TRBJ1-2; perhaps TRBD1 as D (5 bases). TRBV23-1 is designated an ORF whose function remains uncertain. The CDR3 has 16 residues. V gave up 0 bases and J gave up 7 bases, with 18 bases separating them. As DNA, the CDR3 is TGCGCCAGCAGTCAATCGAAGGGGCCGGGGGATGGTGGCTACACCTTC. This encodes CASSQSKGPGDGGYTF.

The CDR3 loop is CSGYMVDGNTEAFF. The CDR3 region has the DNA TGCAGCGGCTATATGGTAGACGGGAACACTGAAGCTTTCTTT. The chain recombines TRBV29-1 with TRBJ1-1; D uncertain. V lost 7 bases, J lost 1 base, and 16 bases lay in between. The CDR3 totals 14 residues. CDR1 SQVTM and CDR2 ANQGSEA come from the germline V gene. Complete variable domain (other parts from reference TRBV29-1 and TRBJ1-1): SAVISQKPSRDICQRGTSLTIQCQVDSQVTMMFWYRQQPGQSLTLIATANQGSEATYESGFVIDKFPISRPNLTFSTLTVSNMSPEDSSIYLCSGYMVDGNTEAFFGQGTRLTVV.

The chain's CDR3 is CASSRGGLAGNNEQFF. CDR3 sequence (DNA): TGTGCCAGCAGCCGAGGAGGACTAGCGGGGAACAATGAGCAGTTCTTC. The chain joins TRBV7-8 to TRBJ2-1; 12 nucleotides line up with TRBD2. The length of the CDR3 is 16 residues. Germline CDR1 reads SGHVS; CDR2 reads FQNEAQ. V lost 5 bases to trimming and J lost 5 bases; unmatched junction nucleotides: 7.

The V call is TRBV7-9, the J call TRBJ2-5; D may correspond to TRBD1 or TRBD2 (6 bases each). CDR3 length equals 16 residues. Germline CDR1 reads SEHNR; CDR2 reads FQNEAQ (reference sequence). V was cut by 5 bases and J by 3 bases, with 19 bases left in between. CDR3 nucleotides: TGTGCCAGCAGCCAACCCCCGGTTAGGGGGGAAGAGACCCAGTACTTC. Translation gives CASSQPPVRGEETQYF.

This clone was detected many times. This chain joins TRBV6-5 and TRBJ2-1; TRBD1 agrees at 9 bases. Germline V gene lookup returns CDR1 MNHEY and CDR2 SVGAGI. The CDR3 has 14 amino acids. V shed 5 bases, J shed 4 bases, and the junction held 3 bases outside the gene matches. The CDR3 is CASSRQGGYNEQFF. CDR3 DNA sequence: TGTGCCAGCAGTCGACAGGGGGGGTACAATGAGCAGTTCTTC.

The rearrangement uses TRBV28 and TRBJ2-1, with 10 bases aligning to TRBD1. CDR1 is MDHEN, CDR2 SYDVKM, per germline. V shed 4 bases, J shed 10 bases, and the junction held 7 bases outside the gene matches. The length of the CDR3 is 14 residues. The CDR3 region is CASSSTGGFAEQFF. The CDR3 bases are TGTGCCAGCAGTTCGACAGGGGGCTTCGCGGAGCAGTTCTTC.

V and J are TRBV20-1 and TRBJ2-1; TRBD2 might be the D (6 bases). Per germline, CDR1 DFQATT and CDR2 SNEGSKA (reference sequence). The V and J ends lost 4 bases and 11 bases respectively, with 12 bases between them. This CDR3 contains 11 residues. CDR3 loop: CSATMGLQQFF. CDR3 sequence (DNA): TGCAGTGCTACCATGGGACTCCAGCAGTTCTTC.

The rearrangement joins TRBV4-3 to TRBJ2-2; 7 bases are shared with TRBD1. This CDR3 has 17 amino acids. Germline V gene lookup returns CDR1 LGHNA and CDR2 YSLEER. The junction had 5 bases not matched to a gene; V was cut back by 0 bases and J by 1 base. The CDR3 sequence: CASSQDQRGLNTGELFF. As DNA, the CDR3 is TGCGCCAGCAGCCAAGATCAGAGGGGGCTGAACACCGGGGAGCTGTTTTTT.